The rows below give T cell receptor beta chains drawn from one sample of a study of shared clonotypes between healthy human individuals. The method was immunoSEQ multiplex PCR; TCRdb's version includes in-frame clones alone and lacks a portion of them. This table has roughly 2 million clones, about 94% appearing once. Sample: naive CD8+ T cells sorted from blood. The origin of the receptors is a man between 18 and 29 years old in good health. Each CDR3 is given with its conserved first and last residue. A D gene is named only where the DNA matches it firmly. Not every row has a clone size; where given, it reads once, few, many or a size class.

clone size: -
V gene: TRBV19
J gene: TRBJ1-5
D gene: -
CDR3 DNA: TGTGCCAGTAGTACCGACAGGCCTTCAAGCAATCAGCCCCAGCATTTT
CDR3 protein: CASSTDRPSSNQPQHF

clone size: -
V gene: TRBV9
J gene: TRBJ2-1
D gene: -
CDR3 DNA: TGTGCCAGCAGCGTAGGCACAGGACTGAGCTCCTACAATGAGCAGTTCTTC
CDR3 protein: CASSVGTGLSSYNEQFF

clone size: few
V gene: TRBV7-9
J gene: TRBJ1-4
D gene: -
CDR3 DNA: TGTGCCAGCAGCTTAGGAGATGAAAAACTGTTTTTT
CDR3 protein: CASSLGDEKLFF

clone size: -
V gene: TRBV6-6
J gene: TRBJ2-2
D gene: -
CDR3 DNA: TGTGCCAGCAGTGGGGCACAGACGAACACCGGGGAGCTGTTTTTT
CDR3 protein: CASSGAQTNTGELFF

clone size: -
V gene: TRBV28
J gene: TRBJ1-6
D gene: TRBD1
CDR3 DNA: TGTGCCAGCAGTTTATCCGGGACAGGGTCACCCCTCCACTTT
CDR3 protein: CASSLSGTGSPLHF

clone size: once
V gene: TRBV10-3
J gene: TRBJ1-5
D gene: -
CDR3 DNA: TGTGCCATCAGCGCGAGGGAGGGACCTTATAGCAATCAGCCCCAGCATTTT
CDR3 protein: CAISAREGPYSNQPQHF

clone size: -
V gene: TRBV6-5
J gene: TRBJ2-7
D gene: TRBD1
CDR3 DNA: TGTGCCAGCATGACTATCAAGGGGGCGACCTACGAGCAGTACTTC
CDR3 protein: CASMTIKGATYEQYF

clone size: -
V gene: TRBV5-1
J gene: TRBJ2-1
D gene: -
CDR3 DNA: TGCGCCAGCAGCTTGGCTTCAGGGGTACGCAATGAGCAGTTCTTC
CDR3 protein: CASSLASGVRNEQFF

clone size: -
V gene: TRBV7-2
J gene: TRBJ2-7
D gene: TRBD1
CDR3 DNA: TGTGCCAGCAGCTTAGCGGGACAGGGGACCTACGAGCAGTACTTC
CDR3 protein: CASSLAGQGTYEQYF

clone size: -
V gene: TRBV5-1
J gene: TRBJ2-1
D gene: TRBD2
CDR3 DNA: TGCGCCAGCAGCTTTGCACTAGCGCGTCACAATGAGCAGTTCTTC
CDR3 protein: CASSFALARHNEQFF

clone size: -
V gene: TRBV6-1
J gene: TRBJ2-7
D gene: -
CDR3 DNA: TGTGCCAGCGGAGGGACAGCGAACTCCTACGAGCAGTACTTC
CDR3 protein: CASGGTANSYEQYF

clone size: -
V gene: TRBV4-1
J gene: TRBJ2-5
D gene: -
CDR3 DNA: TGCGCCAGCAGCCAAGCCGGAGGGCCGGAGGAGACCCAGTACTTC
CDR3 protein: CASSQAGGPEETQYF

clone size: -
V gene: TRBV7-9
J gene: TRBJ1-1
D gene: -
CDR3 DNA: TGTGCCAGCACCATACCCTCGAACACTGAAGCTTTCTTT
CDR3 protein: CASTIPSNTEAFF

clone size: once
V gene: TRBV13
J gene: TRBJ2-1
D gene: -
CDR3 DNA: TGTGCCAGCATCCTGGGGAGCTCCTACAATGAGCAGTTCTTC
CDR3 protein: CASILGSSYNEQFF

clone size: -
V gene: TRBV9
J gene: TRBJ2-2
D gene: TRBD2
CDR3 DNA: TGTGCCAGCAGCCTCCCGGTAAGCGGGATTAACACCGGGGAGCTGTTTTTT
CDR3 protein: CASSLPVSGINTGELFF

clone size: -
V gene: TRBV5-1
J gene: TRBJ1-2
D gene: -
CDR3 DNA: TGCGCCAGCAGCTTGAGGCAGGACCCTAACTATGGCTACACCTTC
CDR3 protein: CASSLRQDPNYGYTF

clone size: -
V gene: TRBV2
J gene: TRBJ2-7
D gene: TRBD2
CDR3 DNA: TGTGCCAGCAGTGAAGCCAGCGGGGTTACTGACTACGAGCAGTACTTC
CDR3 protein: CASSEASGVTDYEQYF

clone size: -
V gene: TRBV5-1
J gene: TRBJ2-7
D gene: TRBD1
CDR3 DNA: TGCGCCAGCAGCTTGGAGACGGGACAGAGCTCCTACGAGCAGTACTTC
CDR3 protein: CASSLETGQSSYEQYF

clone size: -
V gene: TRBV2
J gene: TRBJ2-7
D gene: -
CDR3 DNA: TGTGCCAGCAGTGAAGTAACGAACACCTACGAGCAGTACTTC
CDR3 protein: CASSEVTNTYEQYF

clone size: once
V gene: TRBV19
J gene: TRBJ1-5
D gene: TRBD1
CDR3 DNA: TGTGCCAGTAGTTTCCCCCGGGACAGCGAAGATAGCAATCAGCCCCAGCATTTT
CDR3 protein: CASSFPRDSEDSNQPQHF

clone size: -
V gene: TRBV5-6
J gene: TRBJ2-1
D gene: TRBD2
CDR3 DNA: TGTGCCAGCAGCTTGTTATTGACTAGCGGGATTAATGAGCAGTTCTTC
CDR3 protein: CASSLLLTSGINEQFF

clone size: once
V gene: TRBV7-9
J gene: TRBJ2-5
D gene: TRBD2
CDR3 DNA: TGTGCCAGCAGCTTGACTAGCGGGAGTGAGACCCAGTACTTC
CDR3 protein: CASSLTSGSETQYF

clone size: -
V gene: TRBV7-9
J gene: TRBJ2-7
D gene: TRBD1
CDR3 DNA: TGTGCCAGCAGCTTGACAGGGGGAATCTACGAGCAGTACTTC
CDR3 protein: CASSLTGGIYEQYF

clone size: once
V gene: TRBV25-1
J gene: TRBJ2-5
D gene: -
CDR3 DNA: TGTGCCAGCAGTGAAGTGGAGGGAGAAGAGACCCAGTACTTC
CDR3 protein: CASSEVEGEETQYF

clone size: -
V gene: TRBV7-3
J gene: TRBJ2-3
D gene: TRBD2
CDR3 DNA: TGTGCCAGCAGCTCCCGACTAGCGGGGGGGCCTAGCACAGATACGCAGTATTTT
CDR3 protein: CASSSRLAGGPSTDTQYF

clone size: -
V gene: TRBV6-6
J gene: TRBJ1-2
D gene: -
CDR3 DNA: TGTGCCAGCAGTTACGGGGACACGACTAACTATGGCTACACCTTC
CDR3 protein: CASSYGDTTNYGYTF

clone size: -
V gene: TRBV25-1
J gene: TRBJ2-5
D gene: -
CDR3 DNA: TGTGCCAGCAGAAATAGCTTAGAAAAAGAGGAGACCCAGTACTTC
CDR3 protein: CASRNSLEKEETQYF

clone size: -
V gene: TRBV28
J gene: TRBJ2-5
D gene: -
CDR3 DNA: TGTGCCAGCAGTCCCCTAGTTATCGGAGCGGGCTACGAAGAGACCCAGTACTTC
CDR3 protein: CASSPLVIGAGYEETQYF

clone size: -
V gene: TRBV7-9
J gene: TRBJ2-1
D gene: TRBD2
CDR3 DNA: TGTGCCAGCAGCTTGGGGACTAGCGGGGTCTACAATGAGCAGTTCTTC
CDR3 protein: CASSLGTSGVYNEQFF

clone size: -
V gene: TRBV6-1
J gene: TRBJ1-1
D gene: TRBD1
CDR3 DNA: TGTGCCAGCAGTGCCGGGACAGGGTTAGTTTGGGCCACTGAAGCTTTCTTT
CDR3 protein: CASSAGTGLVWATEAFF

clone size: -
V gene: TRBV13
J gene: TRBJ1-5
D gene: TRBD1
CDR3 DNA: TGTGCCAGCGGCAGACAGGGGGAGGGCAATCAGCCCCAGCATTTT
CDR3 protein: CASGRQGEGNQPQHF

clone size: -
V gene: TRBV10-3
J gene: TRBJ1-5
D gene: -
CDR3 DNA: TGTGCCATCAGTGAGTCAAGTTTACATCAGCCCCAGCATTTT
CDR3 protein: CAISESSLHQPQHF

clone size: -
V gene: TRBV10-3
J gene: TRBJ1-2
D gene: -
CDR3 DNA: TGTGCCATCAGCTCCTTCAGAGTCAAGGATGGCTACACCTTC
CDR3 protein: CAISSFRVKDGYTF

clone size: -
V gene: TRBV9
J gene: TRBJ2-7
D gene: TRBD2
CDR3 DNA: TGTGCCAGCAGCCACGGGACTACCTACGAGCAGTACTTC
CDR3 protein: CASSHGTTYEQYF

clone size: -
V gene: TRBV4-3
J gene: TRBJ2-1
D gene: TRBD2
CDR3 DNA: TGCGCCAGCAGCCAAGAAGGGCAGCTAGCGGGAGGGCCGGGGTATGAGCAGTTCTTC
CDR3 protein: CASSQEGQLAGGPGYEQFF

clone size: -
V gene: TRBV28
J gene: TRBJ2-7
D gene: -
CDR3 DNA: TGTGCCAGCAGTTTTCAAGGGGGGCCCGAGCAGTACTTC
CDR3 protein: CASSFQGGPEQYF